This TCR beta chain was retrieved from a study of beta chain features in type 1 diabetes. Study-wide results and caveats: Type 1 diabetes patients had moderately but significantly shorter TCRB CDR3s in all four CD4+ subsets.

Investigators reverse transcribed all isolated RNA, so they sequenced expressed TCRB transcripts. Libraries were prepared by immunoSEQ multiplex PCR; TCRdb keeps only in-frame clonotypes and omits some of them. The sample has about 700,000 clones, around an eighth seen once. Sorting that relied on CD45RO/CCR7/CD25/CD127/CD95/CD27 yielded CD4+ naive, central memory, regulatory and stem cell-like memory cells. In its sample, this clone was seen a few times. As yet, its antigen is unknown. CDR1 is MNHEY, CDR2 SVGAGI, per germline. The CDR3 contains 12 residues. V was pared by 6 bases and J by 3 bases, with 2 bases of the junction left unmatched.

The sequenced sample was naive CD4+ T cells from blood. V is TRBV6-5 and J is TRBJ2-7; the match to TRBD1 covers 7 bases. The origin of this receptor is a man younger than 30 with type 1 diabetes. The CDR3 DNA reads as TGTGCCAGCAGCCGACAGGGCTACGAGCAGTACTTC. Translation gives CASSRQGYEQYF.